Detailed here is one TCR beta chain. The antigen is unknown. These data originate in a study of shared clonotypes between healthy human individuals. Notes on the study in general: Rarefaction demonstrated incomplete sorted-subset sequencing despite large depth.

Using immunoSEQ multiplex PCR, the repertoire was profiled, and TCRdb retains in-frame clones only, with some absent. The sample carries 2 million to 2.5 million clones, 85% to 95% recorded once. CDR1 MDHEN and CDR2 SYDVKM come from the germline V gene. V was trimmed by 5 bases and J by 5 bases, leaving 27 bases between them. The CDR3 spans 18 residues. The receptor was derived from a man younger than 35 in good health. Some clones in this sample may be carry-over from other donors' samples. The sample taken for sequencing was naive CD4+ T cells from PBMCs. Subset noted: CD45RA+ positively selected. The genes are TRBV28 and TRBJ1-1, with D perhaps TRBD1 (6 bases). The CDR3 loop is CASSSNLVGGASRTEAFF. The CDR3 DNA is TGTGCCAGCAGTAGTAACCTGGTGGGGGGCGCATCGAGAACTGAAGCTTTCTTT.